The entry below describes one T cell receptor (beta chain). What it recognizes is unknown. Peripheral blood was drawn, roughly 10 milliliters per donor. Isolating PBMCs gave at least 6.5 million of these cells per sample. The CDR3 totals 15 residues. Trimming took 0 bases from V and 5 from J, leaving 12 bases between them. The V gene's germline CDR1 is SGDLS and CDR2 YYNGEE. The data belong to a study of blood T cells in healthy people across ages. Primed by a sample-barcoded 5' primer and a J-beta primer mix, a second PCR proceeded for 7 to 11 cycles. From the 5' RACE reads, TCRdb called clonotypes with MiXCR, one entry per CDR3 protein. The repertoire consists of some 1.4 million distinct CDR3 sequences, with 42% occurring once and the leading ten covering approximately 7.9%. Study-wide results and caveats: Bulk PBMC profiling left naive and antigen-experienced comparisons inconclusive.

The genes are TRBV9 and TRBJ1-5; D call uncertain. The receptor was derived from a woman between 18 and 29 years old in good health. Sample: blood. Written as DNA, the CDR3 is TGTGCCAGCAGCGTAGCTGGGTGGACCGATCAGCCCCAGCATTTT. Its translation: CASSVAGWTDQPQHF.